This entry lists 18 T cell receptor beta chains sequenced from one sample in a study of shared clonotypes between healthy human individuals. Data came from immunoSEQ multiplex PCR; TCRdb stores just in-frame clones and leaves some out. The sample carries more than 2 million clones, under 97% recorded once. Sequencing was carried out using naive CD4+ T cells sorted from blood. The subset was: CD45RA+ positively selected. The receptors shown here come from a man aged 18 to 29 in good health.

The rearrangement joins TRBV20-1 to TRBJ1-1, with no clear D. V shed 4 bases and J shed 8 bases, with 8 bases lying between them. The germline gives CDR1 DFQATT, CDR2 SNEGSKA (reference sequence). This CDR3 region has 10 residues. The CDR3, as DNA: TGCAGTGCTAAGGGCACGGAAGCTTTCTTT. It translates to CSAKGTEAFF.

Worth noting for this clone: Different DNA sequences within this sample yield the same CDR3. The V call is TRBV7-2, the J call TRBJ2-3; D possibly corresponds to TRBD1 (5 bases). Germline lookup yields CDR1 SGHTA and CDR2 FQGNSA. The V and J ends lost 0 bases and 2 bases respectively, with 6 bases between them. The CDR3 length is 14 residues. CDR3 nucleotide sequence: TGTGCCAGCAGCTTAGCGGGGCTCACAGATACGCAGTATTTT. Its translation is CASSLAGLTDTQYF.

This chain uses TRBV6-5 with TRBJ1-1; D gene unclear. The germline gives CDR1 MNHEY, CDR2 SVGAGI. This CDR3 has 14 amino acids. Trimming pared 4 bases from V and 4 bases from J, leaving 13 bases between. CDR3 sequence (DNA): TGTGCCAGCAGTTCCCCAGCCGGACTCACTGAAGCTTTCTTT. Protein sequence: CASSSPAGLTEAFF.

To note about this clone: Other DNA sequences in the sample encode the same CDR3. The gene calls are TRBV6-5 and TRBJ1-2, with D uncertain. Trimming took off 4 bases at V and 5 bases at J, with 8 bases between the two ends. Germline V CDR1 and CDR2: MNHEY, SVGAGI. There are 12 residues in the CDR3. The CDR3 nucleotides read TGTGCCAGCAGTTCACCCGGTTATGGCTACACCTTC. This gives the protein CASSSPGYGYTF.

Points on this clone: This CDR3 is also generated by other DNA sequences in the sample. This chain joins TRBV19 and TRBJ2-7; 8 bases are shared with TRBD2. After removal of 5 bases from V and 0 bases from J, the junction contained 6 bases not matched to a gene. The CDR3 consists of 15 residues. Looked up from germline, CDR1 is LNHDA and CDR2 is SQIVND (reference sequence). This CDR3 is CASSSSSGHSYEQYF. DNA of the CDR3: TGTGCCAGTAGTTCATCTAGCGGGCACTCCTACGAGCAGTACTTC.

The chain links TRBV7-2 to TRBJ1-5; D perhaps matches TRBD1 (5 bases). The germline CDR1 and CDR2 sequences are SGHTA and FQGNSA. CDR3 length: 14 amino acids. V lost 5 bases and J 4 bases, leaving 12 bases between the germline ends. CDR3 bases: TGTGCCAGCAGCCCCGACAGTCTTAATCAGCCCCAGCATTTT. Translation: CASSPDSLNQPQHF.

This clone was counted once. At one of its ends the junction is not consistent with the germline gene, which may arise from a read error. The chain combines TRBV7-2 with TRBJ2-7; 9 nucleotides line up with TRBD2. CDR3 length: 13 residues. Germline CDR1 and CDR2: SGHTA and FQGNSA. In DNA, the CDR3 is TGTGCCAGCAGCGTAGCGGGAGCGGACGAGCAGTACTTC. Encoded protein: CASSVAGADEQYF.

This sequence joins TRBV7-9 and TRBJ1-2, with D possibly being TRBD1 (5 bases). Germline CDR1 SEHNR, CDR2 FQNEAQ (reference sequence). Trimming removed 0 bases from V and 5 bases from J, with 16 bases in between. This CDR3 spans 16 amino acids. This CDR3 reads CASSLAGSGTDYGYTF. Written as DNA, the CDR3 is TGTGCCAGCAGCTTAGCGGGATCGGGGACGGATTATGGCTACACCTTC. Full variable domain (outside the CDR3, taken from reference TRBV7-9 and TRBJ1-2): DTGVSQNPRHKITKRGQNVTFRCDPISEHNRLYWYRQTLGQGPEFLTYFQNEAQLEKSRLLSDRFSAERPKGSFSTLEIQRTEQGDSAMYLCASSLAGSGTDYGYTFGSGTRLTVV.

V usage is TRBV21-1 and J usage is TRBJ1-2. TRBV21-1 is assigned pseudogene status. The CDR3 contains 13 residues. CDR3 DNA: TGTGCCAGCCCGCTACGGGCTAACTATGGCTACACCTTC. It is translated as CASPLRANYGYTF.

The chain employs TRBV7-2 and TRBJ2-1; unclear D gene. The V gene lost 0 bases and the J gene lost 9 bases, with 6 bases spanning the gap. In germline, CDR1 is SGHTA, CDR2 FQGNSA. This CDR3 contains 12 residues. The CDR3 bases are TGTGCCAGCAGCTTAGCGGTTGGTGAGCAGTTCTTC. It yields the protein CASSLAVGEQFF.

J is TRBJ2-1 and V is TRBV4-2; a weak D match, TRBD2 (5 bases). CDR1 and CDR2 (germline): LGHNA, YNFKEQ. This CDR3 contains 14 residues. Trimming left V 3 bases short and J 8 bases short, with 14 bases between. CDR3 DNA: TGTGCCAGCAGCCACGGGATGCCAGGAGATGAGCAGTTCTTC. Translated: CASSHGMPGDEQFF.

The chain combines TRBV15 with TRBJ1-1; D is uncertain. Trimming shortened V by 1 base and J by 5 bases, and 8 bases separated the two germline ends. The CDR3 sequence is 13 residues long. Germline V gene data show CDR1 as LNHNV and CDR2 as YYDKDF (reference sequence). CDR3 sequence: CATSRAWKTEAFF. The DNA for the CDR3 is TGTGCCACCAGCAGAGCGTGGAAAACTGAAGCTTTCTTT. The whole variable domain, filled in from reference TRBV15 and TRBJ1-1, reads DAMVIQNPRYQVTQFGKPVTLSCSQTLNHNVMYWYQQKSSQAPKLLFHYYDKDFNNEADTPDNFQSRRPNTSFCFLDIRSPGLGDTAMYLCATSRAWKTEAFFGQGTRLTVV.

The rearrangement joins TRBV7-2 to TRBJ2-5; D gene uncertain. The germline V gene encodes CDR1 SGHTA and CDR2 FQGNSA. V lost 1 base to trimming and J lost 3 bases, with 12 bases between them. The CDR3 is made up of 15 amino acids. The CDR3 coding sequence is TGTGCCAGCAGCTTAGACACACGCCTAAAAGAGACCCAGTACTTC. Amino acid sequence: CASSLDTRLKETQYF. The entire variable domain, with the rest obtained from reference TRBV7-2 and TRBJ2-5, is as follows: GAGVSQSPSNKVTEKGKDVELRCDPISGHTALYWYRQSLGQGLEFLIYFQGNSAPDKSGLPSDRFSAERTGGSVSTLTIQRTQQEDSAVYLCASSLDTRLKETQYFGPGTRLLVL.

The CDR3 bases are TGTGCCAGCAGTTTGTATCCGTCAGGTATGAACACTGAAGCTTTCTTT. Translated, it gives CASSLYPSGMNTEAFF. The rearrangement uses TRBV28 and TRBJ1-1; D is ambiguous. This CDR3 is 16 amino acids long. V lost 3 bases and J lost 0, with 14 bases in between. Germline lookup yields CDR1 MDHEN and CDR2 SYDVKM.

The chain joins TRBV6-1 to TRBJ1-4; unclear D gene. Trimming took off 8 bases at V and 8 bases at J, with 15 bases between the two ends. The CDR3 runs to 13 residues. Germline V gene sequence: CDR1 MNHNS, CDR2 SASEGT. The CDR3 spells CASSFTEEEKLFF. DNA of the CDR3: TGTGCCAGCTCCTTCACCGAGGAGGAAAAACTGTTTTTT.

This clone was recorded once. The chain combines TRBV6-1 with TRBJ2-1; 9 nucleotides align to TRBD2. Losses at the gene ends were 1 base for V and 7 bases for J; bases not matched to a gene: 8. This CDR3 has 16 residues. Germline CDR1 is MNHNS and CDR2 is SASEGT. The CDR3 region is CASSEDNSGSLNEQFF. As DNA, the CDR3 is TGTGCCAGCAGTGAAGATAATAGCGGGAGTTTAAATGAGCAGTTCTTC.

The gene calls are TRBV19 and TRBJ2-2; TRBD1 or TRBD2 may be the D gene (6 bases each). This CDR3 region has 14 residues. The ends were cut back, 7 bases at V and 1 base at J, with 10 bases in the middle. Per the germline V gene, CDR1 is LNHDA and CDR2 is SQIVND (reference sequence). CDR3: CASIGGGNTGELFF. CDR3 DNA sequence: TGTGCCAGTATCGGAGGGGGGAACACCGGGGAGCTGTTTTTT. Based on the CDR3 plus reference TRBV19 and TRBJ2-2, the full variable domain is DGGITQSPKYLFRKEGQNVTLSCEQNLNHDAMYWYRQDPGQGLRLIYYSQIVNDFQKGDIAEGYSVSREKKESFPLTVTSAQKNPTAFYLCASIGGGNTGELFFGEGSRLTVL.

As for this clone: A read error may produce the germline difference seen at one junction end. This rearrangement joins TRBV11-2 to TRBJ1-1; 8 nucleotides agree with TRBD1. Per germline, CDR1 SGHAT and CDR2 FQNNGV. The CDR3 length is 15 residues. The CDR3 DNA sequence: TGTGCCAGCAGCCTAGAGACAGGGGCAAACACTGAAGCTTTCTTT. This translates into CASSLETGANTEAFF.